This T cell receptor beta chain stems from a study of cytomegalovirus exposure and HLA in healthy donors. A note on this clone: Its cognate antigen is unknown. The sample holds other DNA sequences that translate to the same CDR3.

Germline V gives CDR1 SGHRS, CDR2 YFSETQ. There are 14 residues in the CDR3. V lost 4 bases, J lost 4 bases, and 4 bases stayed unmatched. Study conclusions and caveats: Common viral pathogens (according to a later analysis) appeared linked to several of the most significant clusters. HLA alleles were associated with 15,000 to 20,000 TCR beta sequences in a later analysis at 0.05 false discovery rate.

The PCR had 60 Vbeta and 13 Jbeta primers. TCRdb's copy holds only in-frame clones and misses some; the assay was immunoSEQ multiplex PCR. This sample yields about 110,000 clones, of which 75% are seen a single time; approximately 2.6% belongs to the top ten. Donors had nominal health at sampling but likely had unrecorded immune exposures. The sample consisted of PBMCs. The V and J genes are TRBV5-1 and TRBJ1-5; TRBD1 matches 8 bases. This sequence was found in a male donor in good health and CMV-seropositive. The CDR3 DNA is TGCGCCAGCAGCACCGGGACAGGTAATCAGCCCCAGCATTTT. It specifies CASSTGTGNQPQHF.